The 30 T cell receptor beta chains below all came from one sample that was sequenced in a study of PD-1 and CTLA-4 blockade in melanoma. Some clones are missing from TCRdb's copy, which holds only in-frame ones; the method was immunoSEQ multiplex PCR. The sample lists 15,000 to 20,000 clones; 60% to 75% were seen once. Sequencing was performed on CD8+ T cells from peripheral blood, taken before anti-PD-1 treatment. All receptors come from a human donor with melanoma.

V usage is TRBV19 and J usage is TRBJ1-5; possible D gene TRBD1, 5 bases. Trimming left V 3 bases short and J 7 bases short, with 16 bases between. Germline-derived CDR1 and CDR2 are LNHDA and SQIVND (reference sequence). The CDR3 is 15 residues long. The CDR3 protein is CASSMGSRTSQPQHF. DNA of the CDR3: TGTGCCAGTAGTATGGGTAGCAGGACAAGCCAGCCCCAGCATTTT.

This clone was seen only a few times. The CDR3 spells CASGLVRGSDYTF. The CDR3 coding sequence is TGTGCTAGTGGTTTGGTAAGGGGGAGTGACTACACCTTC. The chain joins TRBV12-5 to TRBJ1-2; perhaps TRBD1 as D (6 bases). The CDR3 runs to 13 residues. Germline CDR1 LGHNT, CDR2 FRNRAP. Between the trimmed V and J ends, which lost 0 bases and 10 bases, there was a span of 12 bases.

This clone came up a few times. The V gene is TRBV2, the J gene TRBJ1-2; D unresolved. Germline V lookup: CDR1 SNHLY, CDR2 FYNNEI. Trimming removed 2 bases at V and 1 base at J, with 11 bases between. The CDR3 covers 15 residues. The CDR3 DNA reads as TGTGCCAGCAGTGAAAGTAACCGCCGTAACTATGGCTACACCTTC. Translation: CASSESNRRNYGYTF.

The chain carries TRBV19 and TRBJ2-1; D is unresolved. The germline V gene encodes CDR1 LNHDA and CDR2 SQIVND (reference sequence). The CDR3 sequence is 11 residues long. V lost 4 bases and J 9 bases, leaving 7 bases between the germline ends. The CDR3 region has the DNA TGTGCCAGTAGTACCGGTGGTGAGCAGTTCTTC. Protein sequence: CASSTGGEQFF.

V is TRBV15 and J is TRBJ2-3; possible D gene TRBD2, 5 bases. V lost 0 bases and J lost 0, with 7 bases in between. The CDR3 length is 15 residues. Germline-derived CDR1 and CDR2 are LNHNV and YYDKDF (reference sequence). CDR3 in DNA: TGTGCCACCAGCAGAGACGGGGTCAGCACAGATACGCAGTATTTT. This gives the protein CATSRDGVSTDTQYF.

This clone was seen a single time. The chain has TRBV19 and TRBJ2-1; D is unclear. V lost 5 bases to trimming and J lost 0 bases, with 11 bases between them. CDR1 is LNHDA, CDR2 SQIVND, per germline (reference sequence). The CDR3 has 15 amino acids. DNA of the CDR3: TGTGCCAGTAGTTCAGGCGATAGCTCCTACAATGAGCAGTTCTTC. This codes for CASSSGDSSYNEQFF.

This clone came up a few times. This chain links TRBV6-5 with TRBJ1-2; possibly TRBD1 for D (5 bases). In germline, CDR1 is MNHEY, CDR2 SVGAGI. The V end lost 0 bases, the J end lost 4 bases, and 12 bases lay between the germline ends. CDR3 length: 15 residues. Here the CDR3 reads CASSYSGRGFYGYTF. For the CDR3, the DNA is TGTGCCAGCAGTTACTCGGGGCGTGGGTTCTATGGCTACACCTTC.

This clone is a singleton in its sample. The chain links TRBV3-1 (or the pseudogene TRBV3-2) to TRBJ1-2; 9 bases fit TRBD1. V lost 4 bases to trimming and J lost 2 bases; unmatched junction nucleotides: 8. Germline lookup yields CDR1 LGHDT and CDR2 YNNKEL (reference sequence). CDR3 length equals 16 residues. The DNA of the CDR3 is TGTGCCAGCAGCCCCGAGGGGGACAGGGTAAACTATGGCTACACCTTC. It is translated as CASSPEGDRVNYGYTF.

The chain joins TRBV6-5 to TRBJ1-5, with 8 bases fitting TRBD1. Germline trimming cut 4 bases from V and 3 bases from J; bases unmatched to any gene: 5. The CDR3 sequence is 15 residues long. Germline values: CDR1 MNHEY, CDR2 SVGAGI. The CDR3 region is CASSLRQGNNQPQHF. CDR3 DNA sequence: TGTGCCAGCAGTTTACGACAGGGGAACAATCAGCCCCAGCATTTT.

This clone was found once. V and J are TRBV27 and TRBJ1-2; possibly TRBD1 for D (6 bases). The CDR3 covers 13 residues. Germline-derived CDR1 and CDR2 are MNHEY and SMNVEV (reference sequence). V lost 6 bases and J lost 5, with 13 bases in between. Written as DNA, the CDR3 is TGTGCCAGCAGATCAGGGGCTTCTTATGGCTACACCTTC. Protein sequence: CASRSGASYGYTF.

CDR3 nucleotide sequence: TGTGCCAGTAGTATCTTCTGGGGGGATCAGCCCCAGCATTTT. It specifies CASSIFWGDQPQHF. The V call is TRBV19, the J call TRBJ1-5; D might be TRBD1 (5 bases). The V end lost 3 bases, the J end lost 5 bases, and 11 bases lay between the germline ends. Germline V gene lookup returns CDR1 LNHDA and CDR2 SQIVND (reference sequence). This CDR3 spans 14 amino acids.

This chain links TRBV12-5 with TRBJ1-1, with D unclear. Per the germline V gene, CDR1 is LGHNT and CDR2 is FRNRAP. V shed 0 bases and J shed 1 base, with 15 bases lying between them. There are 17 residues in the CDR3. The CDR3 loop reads CASGLVYPGLGNTEAFF. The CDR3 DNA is TGTGCTAGTGGTTTGGTATATCCGGGTTTAGGGAACACTGAAGCTTTCTTT.

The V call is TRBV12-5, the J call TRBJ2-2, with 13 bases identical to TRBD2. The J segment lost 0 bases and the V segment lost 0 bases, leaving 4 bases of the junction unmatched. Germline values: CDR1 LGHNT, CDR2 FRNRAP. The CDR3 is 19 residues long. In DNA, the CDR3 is TGTGCTAGTGGTTTGGTACTAACTAGCGGGAGGGCGAACACCGGGGAGCTGTTTTTT. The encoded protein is CASGLVLTSGRANTGELFF.

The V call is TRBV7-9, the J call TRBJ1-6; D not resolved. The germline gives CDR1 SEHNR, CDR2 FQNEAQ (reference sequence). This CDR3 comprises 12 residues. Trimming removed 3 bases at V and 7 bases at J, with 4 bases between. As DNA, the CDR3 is TGTGCCAGCAGCTTGCAGAATTCACCCCTCCACTTT. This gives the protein CASSLQNSPLHF.

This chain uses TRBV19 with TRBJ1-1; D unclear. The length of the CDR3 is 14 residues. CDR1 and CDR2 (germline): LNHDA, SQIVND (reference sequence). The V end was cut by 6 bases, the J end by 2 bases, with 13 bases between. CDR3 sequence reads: CASSVGRFNTEAFF. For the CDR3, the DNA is TGTGCCAGTAGCGTGGGCAGATTTAACACTGAAGCTTTCTTT.

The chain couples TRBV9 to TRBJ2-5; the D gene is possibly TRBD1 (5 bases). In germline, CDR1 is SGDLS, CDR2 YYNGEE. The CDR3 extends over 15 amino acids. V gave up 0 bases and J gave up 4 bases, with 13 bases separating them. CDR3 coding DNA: TGTGCCAGCAGCGTAGTCCCGGCAGGGCGAGAGACCCAGTACTTC. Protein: CASSVVPAGRETQYF.

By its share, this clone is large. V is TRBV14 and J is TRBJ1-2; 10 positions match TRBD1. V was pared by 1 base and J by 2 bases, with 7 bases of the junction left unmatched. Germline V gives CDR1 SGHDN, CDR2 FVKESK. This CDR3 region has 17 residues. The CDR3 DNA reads TGTGCCAGCAGCCAAGTTATTATGGGACAGGGGAACTATGGCTACACCTTC. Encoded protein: CASSQVIMGQGNYGYTF.

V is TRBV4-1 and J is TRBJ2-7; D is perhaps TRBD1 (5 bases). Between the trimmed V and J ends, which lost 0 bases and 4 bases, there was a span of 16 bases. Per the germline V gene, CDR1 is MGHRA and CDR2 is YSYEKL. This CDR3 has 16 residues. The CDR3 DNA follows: TGCGCCAGCAGCCAAGAAACACAGGTTTTTGAATACGAGCAGTACTTC. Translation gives CASSQETQVFEYEQYF.

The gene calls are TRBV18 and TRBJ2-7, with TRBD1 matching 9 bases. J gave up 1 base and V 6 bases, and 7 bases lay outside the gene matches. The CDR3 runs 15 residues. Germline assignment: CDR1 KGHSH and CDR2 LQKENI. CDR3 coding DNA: TGTGCCAGCTCGTCCTCCGGGACAGGGTCCTACGAGCAGTACTTC. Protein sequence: CASSSSGTGSYEQYF.

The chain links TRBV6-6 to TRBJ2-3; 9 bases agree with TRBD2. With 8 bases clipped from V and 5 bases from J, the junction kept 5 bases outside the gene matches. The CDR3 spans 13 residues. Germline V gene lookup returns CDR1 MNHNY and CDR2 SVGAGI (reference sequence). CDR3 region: CASEGLARDTQYF. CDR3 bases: TGTGCCAGCGAGGGACTAGCCAGAGATACGCAGTATTTT.

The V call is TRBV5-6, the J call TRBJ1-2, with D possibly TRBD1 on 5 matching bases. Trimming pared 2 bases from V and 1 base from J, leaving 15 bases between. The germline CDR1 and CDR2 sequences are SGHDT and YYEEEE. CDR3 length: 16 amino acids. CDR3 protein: CASSLKGWGFNYGYTF. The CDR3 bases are TGTGCCAGCAGCTTAAAAGGTTGGGGGTTTAACTATGGCTACACCTTC.

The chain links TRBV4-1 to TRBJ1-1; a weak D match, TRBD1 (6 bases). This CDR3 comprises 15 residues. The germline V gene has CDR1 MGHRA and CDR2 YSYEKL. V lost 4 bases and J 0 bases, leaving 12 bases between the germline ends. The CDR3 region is CASSPLGHLNTEAFF. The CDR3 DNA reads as TGCGCCAGCAGCCCCTTGGGACATCTGAACACTGAAGCTTTCTTT.

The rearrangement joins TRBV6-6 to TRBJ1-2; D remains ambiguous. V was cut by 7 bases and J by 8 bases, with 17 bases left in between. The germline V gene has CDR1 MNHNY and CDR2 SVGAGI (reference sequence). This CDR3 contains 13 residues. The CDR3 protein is CASTPTEKDGYTF. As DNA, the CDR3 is TGTGCCAGCACCCCAACAGAGAAGGACGGCTACACCTTC.

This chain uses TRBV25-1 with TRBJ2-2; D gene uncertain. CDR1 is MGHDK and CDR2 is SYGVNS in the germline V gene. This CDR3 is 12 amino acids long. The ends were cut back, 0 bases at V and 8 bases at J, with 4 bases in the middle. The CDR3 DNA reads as TGTGCCAGCAGTGAATATCCGGGGGAGCTGTTTTTT. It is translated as CASSEYPGELFF.

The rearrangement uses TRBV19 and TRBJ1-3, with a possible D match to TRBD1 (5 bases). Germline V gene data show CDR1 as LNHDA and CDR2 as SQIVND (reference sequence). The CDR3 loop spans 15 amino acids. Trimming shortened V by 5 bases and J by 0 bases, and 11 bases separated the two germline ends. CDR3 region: CASSPGTFSGNTIYF. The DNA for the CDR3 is TGTGCCAGTAGTCCGGGGACCTTCTCTGGAAACACCATATATTTT.

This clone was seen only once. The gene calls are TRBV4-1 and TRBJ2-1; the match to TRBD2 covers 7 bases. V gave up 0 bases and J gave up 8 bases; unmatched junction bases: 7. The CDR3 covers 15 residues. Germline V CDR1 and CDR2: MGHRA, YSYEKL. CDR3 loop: CASSQESGLVDEQFF. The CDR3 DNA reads TGCGCCAGCAGCCAAGAATCCGGACTAGTGGATGAGCAGTTCTTC.

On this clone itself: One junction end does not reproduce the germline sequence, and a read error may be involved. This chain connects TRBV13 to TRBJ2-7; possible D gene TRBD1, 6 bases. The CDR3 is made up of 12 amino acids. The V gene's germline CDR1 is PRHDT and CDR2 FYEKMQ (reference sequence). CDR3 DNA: TGTGCCAGCAGCCTAGGGGGACCCGAGCAGTACTTC. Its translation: CASSLGGPEQYF.

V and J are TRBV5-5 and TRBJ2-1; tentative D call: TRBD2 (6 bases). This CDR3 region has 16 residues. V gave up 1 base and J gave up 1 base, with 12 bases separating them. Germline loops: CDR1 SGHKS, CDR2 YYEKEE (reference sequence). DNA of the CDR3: TGTGCCAGCAGCTTGTGGGGCGGGATATCCTACAATGAGCAGTTCTTC. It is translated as CASSLWGGISYNEQFF.

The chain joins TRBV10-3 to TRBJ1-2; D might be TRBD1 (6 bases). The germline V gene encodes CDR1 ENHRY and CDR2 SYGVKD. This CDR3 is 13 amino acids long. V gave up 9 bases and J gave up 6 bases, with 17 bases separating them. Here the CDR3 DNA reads TGTGCCATTAAAGGTGGGGGGGCTGATGGCTACACCTTC. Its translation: CAIKGGGADGYTF.

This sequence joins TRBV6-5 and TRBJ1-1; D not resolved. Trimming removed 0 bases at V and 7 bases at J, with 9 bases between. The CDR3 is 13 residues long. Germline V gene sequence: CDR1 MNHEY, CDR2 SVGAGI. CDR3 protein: CASSYSNGFEAFF. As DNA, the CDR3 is TGTGCCAGCAGTTACTCGAATGGGTTTGAAGCTTTCTTT.